This TCR beta chain was identified in a study of shared clonotypes between healthy human individuals. Study details: There were three CD4 naive, three CD4 memory, two CD8 naive and one CD8 memory plates per donor.

The V end was cut by 6 bases, the J end by 1 base, with 15 bases between. The CDR3 is 16 amino acids. From germline, CDR1 is MDHEN and CDR2 SYDVKM. The sorted-subset replicate PCRs were given 200 ng DNA, which is 25,000 to 35,000 T cell genomes. TCRdb's table, derived via immunoSEQ multiplex PCR, lists solely in-frame clones and lacks some. The sample contains fewer than 2.5 million clones, roughly 93% of which appear only once. This clone was counted a single time. Its antigen remains unknown. Findings of the study overall: Tissue TCR repertoires likely differ from these blood-only repertoires.

The sequenced sample consisted of naive CD4+ T cells from PBMCs. Subset: CD45RA+ positively selected. The source is a man between 18 and 35 years old in good health. Some clones in this sample may be carry-over from other donors' samples. The chain links TRBV28 to TRBJ2-2, with D perhaps matching TRBD2 (6 bases). CDR3 sequence reads: CASSPNGRGNTGELFF. CDR3 DNA: TGTGCCAGCAGCCCAAACGGGAGAGGGAACACCGGGGAGCTGTTTTTT. Complete variable domain (other parts from reference TRBV28 and TRBJ2-2): DVKVTQSSRYLVKRTGEKVFLECVQDMDHENMFWYRQDPGLGLRLIYFSYDVKMKEKGDIPEGYSVSREKKERFSLILESASTNQTSMYLCASSPNGRGNTGELFFGEGSRLTVL.